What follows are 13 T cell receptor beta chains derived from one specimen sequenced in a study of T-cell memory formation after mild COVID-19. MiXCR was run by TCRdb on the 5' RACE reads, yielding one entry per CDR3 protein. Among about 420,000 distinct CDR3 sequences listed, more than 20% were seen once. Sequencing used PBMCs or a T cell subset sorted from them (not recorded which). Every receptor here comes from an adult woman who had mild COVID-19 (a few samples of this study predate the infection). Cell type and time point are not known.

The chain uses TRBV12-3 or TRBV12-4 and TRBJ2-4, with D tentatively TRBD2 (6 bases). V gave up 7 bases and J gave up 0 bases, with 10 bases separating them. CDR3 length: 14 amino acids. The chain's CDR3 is CASTGVSAKNIQYF. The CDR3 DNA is TGTGCCAGCACGGGGGTTTCAGCCAAAAACATTCAGTACTTC.

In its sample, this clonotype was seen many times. Here the CDR3 reads CSVGFPYEQYF. In DNA, the CDR3 is TGCAGTGTCGGGTTTCCCTACGAGCAGTACTTC. This chain links TRBV20-1 with TRBJ2-7; D gene uncertain. The V gene lost 7 bases and the J gene lost 2 bases, with 9 bases spanning the gap. This CDR3 spans 11 amino acids. Germline V gene lookup returns CDR1 DFQATT and CDR2 SNEGSKA (reference sequence).

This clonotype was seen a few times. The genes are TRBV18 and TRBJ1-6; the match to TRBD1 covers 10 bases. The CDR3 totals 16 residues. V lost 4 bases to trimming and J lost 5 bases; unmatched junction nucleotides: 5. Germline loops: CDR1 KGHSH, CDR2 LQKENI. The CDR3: CASSRAGTGDNSPLHF. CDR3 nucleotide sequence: TGTGCCAGCTCACGCGCCGGGACAGGGGATAATTCACCCCTCCACTTT. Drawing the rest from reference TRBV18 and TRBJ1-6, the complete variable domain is NAGVMQNPRHLVRRRGQEARLRCSPMKGHSHVYWYRQLPEEGLKFMVYLQKENIIDESGMPKERFSAEFPKEGPSILRIQQVVRGDSAAYFCASSRAGTGDNSPLHFGNGTRLTVT.

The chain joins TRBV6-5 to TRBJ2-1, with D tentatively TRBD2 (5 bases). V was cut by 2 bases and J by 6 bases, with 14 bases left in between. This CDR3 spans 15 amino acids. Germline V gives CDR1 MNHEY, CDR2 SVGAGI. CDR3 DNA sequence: TGTGCCAGCAGTTACGGGAGACGGTCTGGCAATGAGCAGTTCTTC. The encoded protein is CASSYGRRSGNEQFF.

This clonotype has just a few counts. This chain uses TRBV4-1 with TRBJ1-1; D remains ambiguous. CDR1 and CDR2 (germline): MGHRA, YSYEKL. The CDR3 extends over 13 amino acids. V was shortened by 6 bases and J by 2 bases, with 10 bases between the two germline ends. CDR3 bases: TGCGCCAGCAGTTATCGACCTAACACTGAAGCTTTCTTT. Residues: CASSYRPNTEAFF.

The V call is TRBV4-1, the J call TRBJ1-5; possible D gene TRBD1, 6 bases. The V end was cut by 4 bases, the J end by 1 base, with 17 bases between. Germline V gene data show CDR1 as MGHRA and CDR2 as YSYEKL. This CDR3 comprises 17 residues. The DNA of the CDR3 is TGCGCCAGCAGCCCTCGGGCCGATACAGGGAGCAATCAGCCCCAGCATTTT. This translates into CASSPRADTGSNQPQHF.

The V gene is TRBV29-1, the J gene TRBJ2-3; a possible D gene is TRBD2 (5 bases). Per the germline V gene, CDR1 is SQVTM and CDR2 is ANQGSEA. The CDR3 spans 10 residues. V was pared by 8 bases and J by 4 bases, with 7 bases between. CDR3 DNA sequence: TGCAGCACGCGGGCAGATACGCAGTATTTT. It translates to CSTRADTQYF.

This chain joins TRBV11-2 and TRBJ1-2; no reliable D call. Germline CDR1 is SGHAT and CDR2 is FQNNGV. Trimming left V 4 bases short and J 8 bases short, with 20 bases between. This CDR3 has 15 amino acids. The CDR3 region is CASSSPGRAPGGYTF. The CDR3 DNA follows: TGTGCCAGCAGCTCACCCGGACGGGCCCCGGGGGGCTACACCTTC.

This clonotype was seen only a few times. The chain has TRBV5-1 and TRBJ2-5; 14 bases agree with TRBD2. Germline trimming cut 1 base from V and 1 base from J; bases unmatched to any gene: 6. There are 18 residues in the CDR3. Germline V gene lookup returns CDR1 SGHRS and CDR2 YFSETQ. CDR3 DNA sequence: TGCGCCAGCAGCTTGCCAGGGACTAGCGGGAGTAGCCAAGAGACCCAGTACTTC. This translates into CASSLPGTSGSSQETQYF.

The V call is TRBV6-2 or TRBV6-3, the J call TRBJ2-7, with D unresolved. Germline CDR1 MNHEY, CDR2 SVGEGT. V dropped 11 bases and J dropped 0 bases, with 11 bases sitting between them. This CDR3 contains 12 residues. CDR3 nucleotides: TGTGCCCAAGAGAGGAGCTCCTACGAGCAGTACTTC. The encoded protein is CAQERSSYEQYF.

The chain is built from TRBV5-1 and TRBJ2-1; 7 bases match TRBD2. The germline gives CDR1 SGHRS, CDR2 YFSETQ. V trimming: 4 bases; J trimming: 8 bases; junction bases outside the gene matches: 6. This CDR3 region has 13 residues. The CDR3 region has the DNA TGCGCCAGCAGCGGGGGGAGGGACGATGAGCAGTTCTTC. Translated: CASSGGRDDEQFF.

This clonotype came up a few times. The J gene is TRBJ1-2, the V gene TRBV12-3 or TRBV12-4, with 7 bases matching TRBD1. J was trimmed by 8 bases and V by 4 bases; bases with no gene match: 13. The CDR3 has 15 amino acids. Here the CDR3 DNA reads TGTGCCAGCAGTTCGGGAGACAGGGCCTCTCACGGCTACACCTTC. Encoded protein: CASSSGDRASHGYTF.

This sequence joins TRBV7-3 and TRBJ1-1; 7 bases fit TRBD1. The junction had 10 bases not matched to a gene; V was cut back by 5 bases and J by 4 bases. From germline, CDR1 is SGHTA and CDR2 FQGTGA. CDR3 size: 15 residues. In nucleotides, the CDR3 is TGTGCCAGCAGCCTTGGGACAGCTGGAGGCACTGAAGCTTTCTTT. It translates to CASSLGTAGGTEAFF.